This record covers a single T cell receptor (beta chain). Per the original data handling: Counts of nucleated cells, estimated from reference gene primer amplification, were obtained. The repertoire was sequenced with immunoSEQ multiplex PCR; TCRdb's copy has only in-frame clones and lacks some. Clonal size and the V and J genes are those of that table, whereas D and trimming came from the DNA. In the table there are about 290,000 clones, around 81% of which are singletons. The data originate from a study of blood T cell repertoires in COVID-19. Across the study: From the United States, Italy and Spain came samples of acute and convalescent COVID-19. PBMCs, B-cell-depleted T cells, or T cells were the source of the cDNA or gDNA that made up the material.

The CDR3 covers 14 residues. The V end lost 1 base, the J end lost 5 bases, and 11 bases lay between the germline ends. Germline V gene lookup returns CDR1 SGHTA and CDR2 FQGNSA. Sequencing was performed on peripheral blood. The TCR comes from a woman between 50 and 59 years old with active or convalescent COVID-19. The chain links TRBV7-2 to TRBJ1-2, with D unresolved. Here the CDR3 reads CASSLVFEGYGYTF. The CDR3 DNA follows: TGTGCCAGCAGCTTAGTTTTCGAGGGTTATGGCTACACCTTC. The variable domain in full, with the rest retrieved from reference TRBV7-2 and TRBJ1-2, is GAGVSQSPSNKVTEKGKDVELRCDPISGHTALYWYRQSLGQGLEFLIYFQGNSAPDKSGLPSDRFSAERTGGSVSTLTIQRTQQEDSAVYLCASSLVFEGYGYTFGSGTRLTVV.